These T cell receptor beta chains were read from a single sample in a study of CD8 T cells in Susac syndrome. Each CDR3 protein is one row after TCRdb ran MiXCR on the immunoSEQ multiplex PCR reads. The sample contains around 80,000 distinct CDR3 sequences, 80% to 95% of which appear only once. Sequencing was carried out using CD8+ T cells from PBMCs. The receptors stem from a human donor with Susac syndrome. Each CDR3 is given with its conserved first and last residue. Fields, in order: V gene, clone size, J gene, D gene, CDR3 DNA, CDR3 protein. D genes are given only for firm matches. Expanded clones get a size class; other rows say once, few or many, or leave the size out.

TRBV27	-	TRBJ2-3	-	TGTGCCGTCGTTAGCCCCCGCCGGAATACGCAGTATTTT	CAVVSPRRNTQYF
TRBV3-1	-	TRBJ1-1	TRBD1	TGTGCCAGCAGCCGGGACAGAGAAATGAACACTGAAGCTTTCTTT	CASSRDREMNTEAFF
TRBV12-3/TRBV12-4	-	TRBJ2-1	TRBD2	TGTGCCAGCAGTCCGCCTCGACTAGCGGCCTACAATGAGCAGTTCTTC	CASSPPRLAAYNEQFF
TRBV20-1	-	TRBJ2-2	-	TGCAGTGCTAGTTTAGGGCAGGGTTTCACCGGGGAGCTGTTTTTT	CSASLGQGFTGELFF
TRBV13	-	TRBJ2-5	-	TGTGCCAGCAGCTCGGGAGCCTCGAAAACTGAGACCCAGTACTTC	CASSSGASKTETQYF
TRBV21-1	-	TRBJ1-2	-	TGTGCCAGTCAAGGGGGGACTTCAATGGGCTACACCTTC	CASQGGTSMGYTF
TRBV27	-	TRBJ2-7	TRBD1	TGTGCCAGCAGTTTATACGGGACAGGTTATTACGAGCAGTACTTC	CASSLYGTGYYEQYF
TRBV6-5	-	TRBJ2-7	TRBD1	TGTGCCAGCAGTCCGACAGGGTGGTACGAGCAGTACTTC	CASSPTGWYEQYF
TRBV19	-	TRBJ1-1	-	TGTGCCAGTAACCAGGGTATTGGAACTTTCTTT	CASNQGIGTFF
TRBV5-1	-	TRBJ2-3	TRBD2	TGCGCCAGCAGCGGGATAGCGGGGGGAACAGATACGCAGTATTTT	CASSGIAGGTDTQYF
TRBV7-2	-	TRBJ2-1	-	TGTGCCAGCAGCCCCGTGAATGAGCAGTTCTTC	CASSPVNEQFF
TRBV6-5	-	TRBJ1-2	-	TGTGCCAGCAGTTACGGAGGGGCGGGTGGCTACACCTTC	CASSYGGAGGYTF
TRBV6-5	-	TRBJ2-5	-	TGTGCCAGCAGTTACAATTCGCAGGGAGAGACCCAGTACTTC	CASSYNSQGETQYF
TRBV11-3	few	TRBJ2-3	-	TGTGCCAGCAGCTTAGATGGGGCAGATACGCAGTATTTT	CASSLDGADTQYF
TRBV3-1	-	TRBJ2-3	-	TGTGCCAGCAGCCACTCCCAAGGAGATACGCAGTATTTT	CASSHSQGDTQYF
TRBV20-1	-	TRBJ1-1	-	TGCAGTGCTAGAGACTATGCGGGACGTTCTGAAGCTTTCTTT	CSARDYAGRSEAFF
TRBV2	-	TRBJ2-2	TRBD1	TGTGCCAGCAGGCCTACAGGGGGCGCTTACACCGGGGAGCTGTTTTTT	CASRPTGGAYTGELFF
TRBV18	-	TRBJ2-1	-	TGTGCCAGCTCACCACCCCTTCGCTACAATGAGCAGTTCTTC	CASSPPLRYNEQFF
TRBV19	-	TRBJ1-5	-	TGTGCCAGTAGTATAGACAGCTTCAATCAGCCCCAGCATTTT	CASSIDSFNQPQHF
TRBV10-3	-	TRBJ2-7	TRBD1	TGTGCCATCAGTTTCCGGGACAGGGAATTAGGAGCGGGACGGGAGCAGTACTTC	CAISFRDRELGAGREQYF
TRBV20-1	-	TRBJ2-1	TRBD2	TGCAGTGCGACCTCCGGGACTAGCGCCAACAATGAGCAGTTCTTC	CSATSGTSANNEQFF
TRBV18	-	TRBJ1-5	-	TGTGCCAGCTCACGGGACTTCGGGGGGAGCAATCAGCCCCAGCATTTT	CASSRDFGGSNQPQHF
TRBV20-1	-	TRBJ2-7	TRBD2	TGCAGTGCCCCTCCGACTAGCGGTTACGAGCAGTACTTC	CSAPPTSGYEQYF
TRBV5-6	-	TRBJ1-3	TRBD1	TGTGCCAGCAGCCCCGGGACAGGCACAACTTCTGGAAACACCATATATTTT	CASSPGTGTTSGNTIYF
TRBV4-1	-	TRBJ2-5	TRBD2	TGCGCCAGCAGCCCCAGCCTGGTGGGGGGGACTGGAGAGACCCAGTACTTC	CASSPSLVGGTGETQYF
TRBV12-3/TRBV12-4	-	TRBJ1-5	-	TGTGCCAGCAGCCCCTTACCGGGGTCAGGACAGCCCCAGCATTTT	CASSPLPGSGQPQHF
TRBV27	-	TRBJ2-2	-	TGTGCCAGCAGTCTACGGAGAATGGGTAGCACCGGGGAGCTGTTTTTT	CASSLRRMGSTGELFF
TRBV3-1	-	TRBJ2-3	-	TGTGCCAGCAGCCAAGGACACGGCACAGATACGCAGTATTTT	CASSQGHGTDTQYF
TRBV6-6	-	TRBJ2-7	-	TGTGCCAGCAGTGGCACCGGACCGTACGAGCAGTACTTC	CASSGTGPYEQYF
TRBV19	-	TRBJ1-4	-	TGTGCCAGTAGTCCGAACCGAGGTGAAGAAAAACTGTTTTTT	CASSPNRGEEKLFF
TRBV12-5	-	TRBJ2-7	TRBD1	TGTGCTAGTGGCTCCGGGGTTCAGGGGGTCGAGCAGTACTTC	CASGSGVQGVEQYF
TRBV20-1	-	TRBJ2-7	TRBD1	TGCAGTGCTAGAGTTTCCCGGGACAGGGCTCTTTACGAGCAGTACTTC	CSARVSRDRALYEQYF
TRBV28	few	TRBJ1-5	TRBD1	TGTGCCAGCAGTTATGACAGGGGCGGGCAGCCCCAGCATTTT	CASSYDRGGQPQHF